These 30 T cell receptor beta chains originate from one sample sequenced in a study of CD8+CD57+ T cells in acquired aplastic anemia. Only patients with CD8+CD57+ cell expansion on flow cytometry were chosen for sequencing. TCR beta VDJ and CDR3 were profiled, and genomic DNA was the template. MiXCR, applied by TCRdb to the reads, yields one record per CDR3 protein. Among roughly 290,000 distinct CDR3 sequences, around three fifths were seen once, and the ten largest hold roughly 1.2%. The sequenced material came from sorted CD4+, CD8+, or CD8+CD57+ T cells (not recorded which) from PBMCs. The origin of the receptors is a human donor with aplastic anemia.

CDR3 in amino acids: CASSYAGGLSNQPQHF. In DNA, the CDR3 is TGTGCCAGTAGTTACGCAGGGGGCTTGAGCAATCAGCCCCAGCATTTT. V is TRBV19 and J is TRBJ1-5; 8 bases are shared with TRBD1. V was pared by 5 bases and J by 1 base, with 7 bases of the junction left unmatched. The CDR3 extends over 16 amino acids. Germline loops: CDR1 LNHDA, CDR2 SQIVND (reference sequence).

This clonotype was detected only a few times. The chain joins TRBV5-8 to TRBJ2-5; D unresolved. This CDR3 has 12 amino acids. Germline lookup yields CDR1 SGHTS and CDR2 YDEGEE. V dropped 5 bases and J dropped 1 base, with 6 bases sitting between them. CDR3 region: CASRKAQETQYF. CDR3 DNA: TGTGCCAGCAGAAAGGCCCAAGAGACCCAGTACTTC.

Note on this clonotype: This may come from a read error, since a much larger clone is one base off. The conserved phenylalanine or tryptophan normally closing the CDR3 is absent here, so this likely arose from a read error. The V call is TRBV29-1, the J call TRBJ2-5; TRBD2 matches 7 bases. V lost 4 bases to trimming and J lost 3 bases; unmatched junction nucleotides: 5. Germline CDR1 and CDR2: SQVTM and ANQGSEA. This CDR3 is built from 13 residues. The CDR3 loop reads CSVARAGEETQYL. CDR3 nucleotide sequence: TGCAGCGTTGCCCGGGCGGGGGAAGAGACCCAGTACCTC.

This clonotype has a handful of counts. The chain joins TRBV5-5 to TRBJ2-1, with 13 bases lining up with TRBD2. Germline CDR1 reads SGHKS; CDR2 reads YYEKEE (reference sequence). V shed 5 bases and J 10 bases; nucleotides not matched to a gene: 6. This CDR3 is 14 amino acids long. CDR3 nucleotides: TGTGCCAGCAGTCGACTAGCGGGAGGATCCGAGCAGTTCTTC. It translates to CASSRLAGGSEQFF.

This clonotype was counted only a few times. The chain's CDR3 is CATSAQQGLGEQYF. Written as DNA, the CDR3 is TGTGCCACCTCCGCTCAACAGGGACTAGGCGAGCAGTACTTC. The rearrangement links TRBV19 to TRBJ2-7, with TRBD2 matching 8 bases. The ends lost 10 bases at V and 6 bases at J; junction bases unmatched: 14. This CDR3 spans 14 amino acids. CDR1 LNHDA and CDR2 SQIVND come from the germline V gene (reference sequence).

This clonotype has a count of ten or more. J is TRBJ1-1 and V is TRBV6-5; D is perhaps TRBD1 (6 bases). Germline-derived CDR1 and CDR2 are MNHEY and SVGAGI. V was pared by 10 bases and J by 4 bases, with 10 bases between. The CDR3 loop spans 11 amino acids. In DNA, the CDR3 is TGTGCCACCCGGACAGTCACTGAAGCTTTCTTT. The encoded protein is CATRTVTEAFF.

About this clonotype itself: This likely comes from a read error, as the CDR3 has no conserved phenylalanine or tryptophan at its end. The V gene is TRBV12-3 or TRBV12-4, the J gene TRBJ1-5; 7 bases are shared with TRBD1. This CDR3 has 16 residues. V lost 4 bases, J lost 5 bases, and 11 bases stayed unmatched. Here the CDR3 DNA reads TGTGCCAGCAGTTCTAAGGACTACAGGGGTTATCAGCCCCAGCATTCT. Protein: CASSSKDYRGYQPQHS.

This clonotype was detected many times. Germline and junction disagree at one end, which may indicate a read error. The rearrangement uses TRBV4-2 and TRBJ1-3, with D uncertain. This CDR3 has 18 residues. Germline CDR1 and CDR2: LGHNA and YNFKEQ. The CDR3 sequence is CASSKDGRKGGSGNTIYF. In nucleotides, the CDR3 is TGTGCCAGCAGCAAAGATGGTCGTAAGGGTGGGTCTGGAAACACCATATATTTT.

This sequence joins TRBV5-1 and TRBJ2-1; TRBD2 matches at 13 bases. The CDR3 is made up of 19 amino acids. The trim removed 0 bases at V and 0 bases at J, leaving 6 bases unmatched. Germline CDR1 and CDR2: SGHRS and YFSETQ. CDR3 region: CASSLGGTSGTSSYNEQFF. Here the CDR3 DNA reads TGCGCCAGCAGCTTGGGTGGGACTAGCGGGACCAGCTCCTACAATGAGCAGTTCTTC.

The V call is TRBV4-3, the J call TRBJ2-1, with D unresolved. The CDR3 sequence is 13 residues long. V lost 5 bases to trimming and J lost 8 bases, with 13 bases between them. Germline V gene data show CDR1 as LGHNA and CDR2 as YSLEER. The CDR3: CASSARRSDEQFF. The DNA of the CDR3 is TGCGCCAGCAGCGCCCGACGGAGCGATGAGCAGTTCTTC.

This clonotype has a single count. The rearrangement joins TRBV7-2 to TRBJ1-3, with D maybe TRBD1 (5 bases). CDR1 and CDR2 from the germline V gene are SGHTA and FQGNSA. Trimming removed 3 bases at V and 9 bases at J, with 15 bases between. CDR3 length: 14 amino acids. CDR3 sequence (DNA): TGTGCCAGCAGCTTTGGCGACAGCGGGGTCACCATATATTTT. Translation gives CASSFGDSGVTIYF. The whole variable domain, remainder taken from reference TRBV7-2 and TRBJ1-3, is GAGVSQSPSNKVTEKGKDVELRCDPISGHTALYWYRQSLGQGLEFLIYFQGNSAPDKSGLPSDRFSAERTGGSVSTLTIQRTQQEDSAVYLCASSFGDSGVTIYFGEGSWLTVV.

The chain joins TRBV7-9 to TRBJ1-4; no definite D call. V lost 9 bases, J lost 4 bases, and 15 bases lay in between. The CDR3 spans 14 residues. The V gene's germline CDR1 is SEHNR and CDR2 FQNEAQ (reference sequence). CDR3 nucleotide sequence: TGTGCCAGAAGCCGCCTGGGTGTTAATGAAAAACTGTTTTTT. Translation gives CARSRLGVNEKLFF.

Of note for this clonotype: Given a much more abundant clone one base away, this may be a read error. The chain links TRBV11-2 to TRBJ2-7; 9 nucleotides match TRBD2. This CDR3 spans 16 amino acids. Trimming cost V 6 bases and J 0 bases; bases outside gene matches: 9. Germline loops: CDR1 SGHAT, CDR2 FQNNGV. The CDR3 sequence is CASRRGRGGHSYEQYF. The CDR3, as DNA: TGTGCCAGCAGACGCGGGAGGGGGGGCCACTCCTACGAGCAGTACTTC.

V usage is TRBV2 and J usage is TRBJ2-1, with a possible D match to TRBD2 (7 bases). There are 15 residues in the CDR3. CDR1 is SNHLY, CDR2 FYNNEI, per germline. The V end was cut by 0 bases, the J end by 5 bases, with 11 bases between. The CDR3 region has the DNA TGTGCCAGCAGTGAAGCGGGGGGGCGAGACAATGAGCAGTTCTTC. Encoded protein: CASSEAGGRDNEQFF. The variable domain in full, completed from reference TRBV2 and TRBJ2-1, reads EPEVTQTPSHQVTQMGQEVILRCVPISNHLYFYWYRQILGQKVEFLVSFYNNEISEKSEIFDDQFSVERPDGSNFTLKIRSTKLEDSAMYFCASSEAGGRDNEQFFGPGTRLTVL.

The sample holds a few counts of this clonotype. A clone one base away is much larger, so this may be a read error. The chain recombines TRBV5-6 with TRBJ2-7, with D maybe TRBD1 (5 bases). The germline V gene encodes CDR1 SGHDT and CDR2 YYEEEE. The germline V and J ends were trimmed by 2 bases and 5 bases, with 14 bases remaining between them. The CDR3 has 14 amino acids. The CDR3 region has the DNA TGTGCCAGCAGCTTTGACAGACCTCGGAACGAGCAGTACTTC. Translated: CASSFDRPRNEQYF.

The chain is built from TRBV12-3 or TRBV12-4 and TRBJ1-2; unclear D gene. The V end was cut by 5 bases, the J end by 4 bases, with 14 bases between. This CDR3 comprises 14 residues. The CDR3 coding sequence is TGTGCCAGCAGTCAGACGAGCGCTTCCTATGGCTACACCTTC. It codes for CASSQTSASYGYTF.

The CDR3 DNA follows: TGCAGTGCTACTAGCGGGGGGGCCTACAATGAGCAGTTCTTC. Translation: CSATSGGAYNEQFF. The chain uses TRBV20-1 and TRBJ2-1; 12 nucleotides agree with TRBD2. The CDR3 covers 14 residues. Germline lookup yields CDR1 DFQATT and CDR2 SNEGSKA (reference sequence). The V gene end was trimmed by 4 bases and the J gene end by 2 bases; junction bases not matched to a gene: 0.

The CDR3 nucleotides are TGTGCCAGCAGCTTCACAGGCGAGAGGGCCTACGAGCAGTACTTC. Translated: CASSFTGERAYEQYF. This chain joins TRBV7-8 and TRBJ2-7; either TRBD1 or TRBD2 may supply D (5 bases each). This CDR3 is 15 amino acids long. Germline values: CDR1 SGHVS, CDR2 FQNEAQ. Trimming left V 3 bases short and J 2 bases short, with 14 bases between. The full variable domain, rest sourced from reference TRBV7-8 and TRBJ2-7, is GAGVSQSPRYKVAKRGQDVALRCDPISGHVSLFWYQQALGQGPEFLTYFQNEAQLDKSGLPSDRFFAERPEGSVSTLKIQRTQQEDSAVYLCASSFTGERAYEQYFGPGTRLTVT.

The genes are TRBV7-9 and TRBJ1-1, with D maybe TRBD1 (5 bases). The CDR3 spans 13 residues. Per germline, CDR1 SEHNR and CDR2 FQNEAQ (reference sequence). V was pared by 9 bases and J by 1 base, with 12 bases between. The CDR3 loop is CASVGGGNTEAFF. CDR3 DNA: TGTGCCAGTGTCGGGGGGGGGAACACTGAAGCTTTCTTT.

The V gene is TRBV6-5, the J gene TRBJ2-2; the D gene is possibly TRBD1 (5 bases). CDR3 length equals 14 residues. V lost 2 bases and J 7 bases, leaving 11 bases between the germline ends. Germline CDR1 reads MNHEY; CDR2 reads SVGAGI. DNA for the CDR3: TGTGCCAGCAGTTACGGCAGGGTTGGCGGGGAGCTGTTTTTT. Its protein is CASSYGRVGGELFF.

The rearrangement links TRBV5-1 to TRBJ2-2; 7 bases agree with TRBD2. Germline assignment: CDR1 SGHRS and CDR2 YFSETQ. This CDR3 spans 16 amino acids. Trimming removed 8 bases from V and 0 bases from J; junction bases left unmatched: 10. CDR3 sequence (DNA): TGCGCCAGTACGATCCCCGGGGGGACGAACACCGGGGAGCTGTTTTTT. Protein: CASTIPGGTNTGELFF.

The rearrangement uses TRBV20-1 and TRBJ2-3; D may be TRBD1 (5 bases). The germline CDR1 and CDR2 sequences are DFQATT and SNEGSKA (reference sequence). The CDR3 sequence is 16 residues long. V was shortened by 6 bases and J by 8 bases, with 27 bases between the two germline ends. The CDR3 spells CSARHAGSGAAPTQYF. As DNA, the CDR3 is TGCAGTGCCCGGCACGCCGGCTCTGGGGCCGCTCCTACGCAGTATTTT.

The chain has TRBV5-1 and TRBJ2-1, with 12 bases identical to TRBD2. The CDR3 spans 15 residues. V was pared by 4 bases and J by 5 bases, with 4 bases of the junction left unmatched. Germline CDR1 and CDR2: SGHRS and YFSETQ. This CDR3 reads CASSMTSGRNNEQFF. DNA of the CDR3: TGCGCCAGCAGCATGACTAGCGGGAGAAACAATGAGCAGTTCTTC. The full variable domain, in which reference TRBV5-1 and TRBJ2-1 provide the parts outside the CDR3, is KAGVTQTPRYLIKTRGQQVTLSCSPISGHRSVSWYQQTPGQGLQFLFEYFSETQRNKGNFPGRFSGRQFSNSRSEMNVSTLELGDSALYLCASSMTSGRNNEQFFGPGTRLTVL.

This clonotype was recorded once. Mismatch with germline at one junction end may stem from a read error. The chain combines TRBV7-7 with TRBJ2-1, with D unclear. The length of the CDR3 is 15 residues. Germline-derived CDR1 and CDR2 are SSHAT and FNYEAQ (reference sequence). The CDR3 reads CASSFTGSPGDEQFF. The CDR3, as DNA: TGTGCTAGCAGCTTTACCGGGTCCCCTGGCGATGAGCAGTTCTTC.

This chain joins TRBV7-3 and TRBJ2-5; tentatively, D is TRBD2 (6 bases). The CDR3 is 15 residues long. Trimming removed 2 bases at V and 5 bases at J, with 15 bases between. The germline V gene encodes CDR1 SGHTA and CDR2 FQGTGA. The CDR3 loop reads CASSLWAGNEETQYF. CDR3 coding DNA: TGTGCCAGCAGCTTATGGGCGGGAAATGAGGAGACCCAGTACTTC. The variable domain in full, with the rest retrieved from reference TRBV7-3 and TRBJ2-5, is GAGVSQTPSNKVTEKGKYVELRCDPISGHTALYWYRQSLGQGPEFLIYFQGTGAADDSGLPNDRFFAVRPEGSVSTLKIQRTERGDSAVYLCASSLWAGNEETQYFGPGTRLLVL.

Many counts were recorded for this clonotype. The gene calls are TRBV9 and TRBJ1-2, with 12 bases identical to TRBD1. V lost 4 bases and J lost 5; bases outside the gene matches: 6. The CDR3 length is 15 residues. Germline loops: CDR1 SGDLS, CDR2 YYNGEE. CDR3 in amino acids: CASSSGTGGGYGYTF. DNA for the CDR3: TGTGCCAGCAGCTCTGGGACAGGGGGCGGGTATGGCTACACCTTC.

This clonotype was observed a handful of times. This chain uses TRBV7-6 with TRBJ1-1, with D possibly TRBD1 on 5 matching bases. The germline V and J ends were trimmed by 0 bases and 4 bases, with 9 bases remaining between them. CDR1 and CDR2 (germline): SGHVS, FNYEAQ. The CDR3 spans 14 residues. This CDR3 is CASSLAGGSTEAFF. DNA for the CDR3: TGTGCCAGCAGCTTAGCTGGGGGAAGCACTGAAGCTTTCTTT.

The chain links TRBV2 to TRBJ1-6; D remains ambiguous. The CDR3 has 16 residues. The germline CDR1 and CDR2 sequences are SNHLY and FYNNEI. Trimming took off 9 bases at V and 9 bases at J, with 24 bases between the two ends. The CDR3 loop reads CARGPGGPRSTSPLHF. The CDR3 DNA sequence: TGTGCCAGAGGGCCAGGAGGTCCTCGATCGACTTCACCCCTCCACTTT.

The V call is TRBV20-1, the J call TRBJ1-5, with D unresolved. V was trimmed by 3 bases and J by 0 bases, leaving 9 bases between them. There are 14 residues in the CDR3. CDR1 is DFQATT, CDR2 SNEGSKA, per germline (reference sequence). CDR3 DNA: TGCAGTGCTAGTAGCGGTTATAGCAATCAGCCCCAGCATTTT. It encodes CSASSGYSNQPQHF.

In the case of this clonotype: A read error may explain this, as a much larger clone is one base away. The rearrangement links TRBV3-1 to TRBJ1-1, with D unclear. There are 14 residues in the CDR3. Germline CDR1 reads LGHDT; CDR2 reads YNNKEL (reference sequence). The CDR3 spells CASSQAERSTEAFF. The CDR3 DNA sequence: TGTGCCAGCAGTCAAGCAGAGCGAAGCACTGAAGCTTTCTTT.